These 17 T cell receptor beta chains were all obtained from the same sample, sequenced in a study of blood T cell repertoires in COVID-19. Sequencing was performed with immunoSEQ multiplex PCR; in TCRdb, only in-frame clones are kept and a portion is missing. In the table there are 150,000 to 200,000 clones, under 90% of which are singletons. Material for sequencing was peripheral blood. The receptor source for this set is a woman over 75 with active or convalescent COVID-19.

The CDR3 protein is CASSLEMGTAEAFF. The CDR3 coding sequence is TGCGCCAGCAGCTTGGAAATGGGGACAGCGGAGGCTTTCTTT. The rearrangement links TRBV5-1 to TRBJ1-1; 7 bases map to TRBD1. This CDR3 is built from 14 residues. Losses at the gene ends were 0 bases for V and 11 bases for J; bases not matched to a gene: 10. Germline V gene sequence: CDR1 SGHRS, CDR2 YFSETQ. The entire variable domain, with the rest obtained from reference TRBV5-1 and TRBJ1-1, is as follows: KAGVTQTPRYLIKTRGQQVTLSCSPISGHRSVSWYQQTPGQGLQFLFEYFSETQRNKGNFPGRFSGRQFSNSRSEMNVSTLELGDSALYLCASSLEMGTAEAFFGQGTRLTVV.

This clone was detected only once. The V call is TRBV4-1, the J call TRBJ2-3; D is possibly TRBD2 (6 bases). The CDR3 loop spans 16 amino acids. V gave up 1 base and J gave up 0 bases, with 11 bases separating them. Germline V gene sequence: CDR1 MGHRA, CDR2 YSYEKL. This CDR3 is CASSQGSGTSTDTQYF. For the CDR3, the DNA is TGCGCCAGCAGCCAAGGTAGCGGTACTAGCACAGATACGCAGTATTTT.

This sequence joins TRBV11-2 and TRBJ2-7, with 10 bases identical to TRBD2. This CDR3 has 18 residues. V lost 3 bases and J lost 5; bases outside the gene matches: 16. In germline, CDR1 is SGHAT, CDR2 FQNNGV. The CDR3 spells CASSLRFPRSGGAHEQYF. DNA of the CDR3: TGTGCCAGCAGCTTGAGATTCCCCCGGAGCGGGGGGGCGCACGAGCAGTACTTC.

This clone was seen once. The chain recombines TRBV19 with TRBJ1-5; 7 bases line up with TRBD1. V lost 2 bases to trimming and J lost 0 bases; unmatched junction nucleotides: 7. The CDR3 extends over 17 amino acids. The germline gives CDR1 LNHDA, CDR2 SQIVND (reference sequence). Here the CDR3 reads CASSIRQGKNSNQPQHF. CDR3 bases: TGTGCCAGTAGTATAAGACAGGGAAAAAATAGCAATCAGCCCCAGCATTTT. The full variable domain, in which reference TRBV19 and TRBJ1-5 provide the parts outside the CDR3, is DGGITQSPKYLFRKEGQNVTLSCEQNLNHDAMYWYRQDPGQGLRLIYYSQIVNDFQKGDIAEGYSVSREKKESFPLTVTSAQKNPTAFYLCASSIRQGKNSNQPQHFGDGTRLSIL.

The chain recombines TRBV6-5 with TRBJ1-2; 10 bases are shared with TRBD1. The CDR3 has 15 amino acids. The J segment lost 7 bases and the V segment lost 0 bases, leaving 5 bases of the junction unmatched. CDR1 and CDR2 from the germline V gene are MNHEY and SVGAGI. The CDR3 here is CASSYSMGQGFGYTF. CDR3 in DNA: TGTGCCAGCAGTTACTCGATGGGACAGGGGTTTGGCTACACCTTC.

CDR3 coding DNA: TGTGCCAGCAGTTCCAACATGAACACTGAAGCTTTCTTT. Its translation is CASSSNMNTEAFF. The rearrangement uses TRBV7-9 and TRBJ1-1; no definite D call. Trimming removed 6 bases from V and 0 bases from J, with 8 bases in between. This CDR3 is 13 amino acids long. CDR1 is SEHNR and CDR2 is FQNEAQ in the germline V gene (reference sequence).

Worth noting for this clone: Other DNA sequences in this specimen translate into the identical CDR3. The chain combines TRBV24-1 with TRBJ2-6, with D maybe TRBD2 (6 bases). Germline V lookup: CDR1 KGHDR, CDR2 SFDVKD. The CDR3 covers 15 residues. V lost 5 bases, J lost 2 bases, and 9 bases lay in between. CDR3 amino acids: CATSGTGAGANVLTF. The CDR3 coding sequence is TGTGCCACCAGTGGTACGGGGGCTGGGGCCAACGTCCTGACTTTC.

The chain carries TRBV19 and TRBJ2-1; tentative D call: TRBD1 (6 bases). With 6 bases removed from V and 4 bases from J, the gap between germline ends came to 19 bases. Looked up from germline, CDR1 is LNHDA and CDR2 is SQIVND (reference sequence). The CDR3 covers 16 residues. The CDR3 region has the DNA TGTGCCAGTAGCTTGGGGGCAGGGGTGGAGTACAATGAGCAGTTCTTC. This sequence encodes CASSLGAGVEYNEQFF.

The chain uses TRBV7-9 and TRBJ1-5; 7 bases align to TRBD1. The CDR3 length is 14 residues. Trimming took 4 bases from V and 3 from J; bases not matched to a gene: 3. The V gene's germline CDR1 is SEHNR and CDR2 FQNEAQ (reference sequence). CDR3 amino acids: CASSSTGYNQPQHF. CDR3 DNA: TGTGCCAGCAGCTCGACAGGGTACAATCAGCCCCAGCATTTT.

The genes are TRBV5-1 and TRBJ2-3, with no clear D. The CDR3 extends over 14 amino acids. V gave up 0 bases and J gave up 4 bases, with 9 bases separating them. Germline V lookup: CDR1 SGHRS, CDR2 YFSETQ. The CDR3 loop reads CASSLVFLADTQYF. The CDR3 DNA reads TGCGCCAGCAGCTTGGTCTTCCTAGCAGATACGCAGTATTTT.

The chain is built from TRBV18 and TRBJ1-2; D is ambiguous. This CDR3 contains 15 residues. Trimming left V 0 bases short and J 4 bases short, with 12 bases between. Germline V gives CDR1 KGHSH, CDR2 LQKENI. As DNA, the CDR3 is TGTGCCAGCTCACCACCGAGCAGGTCCCTCTATGGCTACACCTTC. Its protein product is CASSPPSRSLYGYTF.

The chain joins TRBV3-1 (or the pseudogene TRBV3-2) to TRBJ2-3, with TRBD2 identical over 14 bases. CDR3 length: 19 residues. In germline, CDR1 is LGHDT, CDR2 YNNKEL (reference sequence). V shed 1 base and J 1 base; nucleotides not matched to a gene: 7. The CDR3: CASSQGHGTSGSGTDTQYF. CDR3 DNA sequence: TGTGCCAGCAGCCAAGGCCACGGGACTAGCGGGAGCGGCACAGATACGCAGTATTTT.

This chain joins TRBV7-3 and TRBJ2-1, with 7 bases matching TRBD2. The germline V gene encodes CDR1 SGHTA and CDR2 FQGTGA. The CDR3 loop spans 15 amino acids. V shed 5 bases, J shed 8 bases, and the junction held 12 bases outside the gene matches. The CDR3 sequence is CASSPGTIAIDEQFF. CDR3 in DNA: TGTGCCAGCAGCCCCGGGACTATCGCCATCGATGAGCAGTTCTTC.

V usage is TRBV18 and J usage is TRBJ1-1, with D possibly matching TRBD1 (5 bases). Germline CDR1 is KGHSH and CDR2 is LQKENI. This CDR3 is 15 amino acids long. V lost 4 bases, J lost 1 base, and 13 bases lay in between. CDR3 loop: CASSRGGKENTEAFF. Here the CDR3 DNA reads TGTGCCAGCTCACGGGGGGGAAAGGAGAACACTGAAGCTTTCTTT.

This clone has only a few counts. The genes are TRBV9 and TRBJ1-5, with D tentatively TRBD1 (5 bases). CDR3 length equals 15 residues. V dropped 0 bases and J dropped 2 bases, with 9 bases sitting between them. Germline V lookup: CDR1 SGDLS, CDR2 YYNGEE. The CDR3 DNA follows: TGTGCCAGCAGCGTAGGGCAGGGCCGCAATCAGCCCCAGCATTTT. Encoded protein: CASSVGQGRNQPQHF.

CDR3 sequence reads: CASKDRVVEPQHF. The DNA for the CDR3 is TGTGCCAGTAAAGACAGGGTGGTTGAGCCCCAGCATTTT. The V and J genes are TRBV19 and TRBJ1-5, with TRBD1 matching 7 bases. The length of the CDR3 is 13 residues. Germline assignment: CDR1 LNHDA and CDR2 SQIVND (reference sequence). V dropped 7 bases and J dropped 8; count of bases not matched to a gene: 8.

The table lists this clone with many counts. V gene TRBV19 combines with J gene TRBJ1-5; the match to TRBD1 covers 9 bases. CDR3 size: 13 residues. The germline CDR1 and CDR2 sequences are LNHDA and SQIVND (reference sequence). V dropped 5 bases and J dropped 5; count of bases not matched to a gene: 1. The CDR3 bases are TGTGCCAGTAGTCGGGACAGGGATCAGCCCCAGCATTTT. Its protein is CASSRDRDQPQHF. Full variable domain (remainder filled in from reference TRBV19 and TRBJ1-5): DGGITQSPKYLFRKEGQNVTLSCEQNLNHDAMYWYRQDPGQGLRLIYYSQIVNDFQKGDIAEGYSVSREKKESFPLTVTSAQKNPTAFYLCASSRDRDQPQHFGDGTRLSIL.